This TCR beta chain was captured by sequencing in a study of blood T cell repertoires in COVID-19. Study background: Sites across the United States, Italy and Spain contributed samples from acute and convalescent COVID-19. PBMCs, B-cell-depleted T cells, or T cells provided the cDNA or gDNA that made up the material.

Donors in Cohort 3 who had recovered were those with two negative PCRs, healthcare professional clearance, or resolution of their symptoms. Germline V gene data show CDR1 as LNHNV and CDR2 as YYDKDF (reference sequence). The V end was cut by 5 bases, the J end by 4 bases, with 20 bases between. The CDR3 sequence is 16 residues long. Source study methods: Nucleated cell number was recorded as an estimate derived from reference gene primer amplification. The method was immunoSEQ multiplex PCR; TCRdb's version includes in-frame clones alone and lacks a portion of them. Clone size and the V and J calls come from that table; the DNA yielded D and trimming. The profile shows a few hundred thousand clones, approximately 85% of them singletons.

The source is a woman between 45 and 65 years old who had recovered from COVID-19. The genes are TRBV15 and TRBJ1-1, with TRBD1 as a possible D gene (6 bases). The sequenced sample was PBMCs or T cells enriched from blood (not recorded which). CDR3: CATSSETGGWGTEAFF. As DNA, the CDR3 is TGTGCCACCAGCTCAGAGACGGGGGGCTGGGGCACTGAAGCTTTCTTT. Full variable domain (outside the CDR3, taken from reference TRBV15 and TRBJ1-1): DAMVIQNPRYQVTQFGKPVTLSCSQTLNHNVMYWYQQKSSQAPKLLFHYYDKDFNNEADTPDNFQSRRPNTSFCFLDIRSPGLGDTAMYLCATSSETGGWGTEAFFGQGTRLTVV.